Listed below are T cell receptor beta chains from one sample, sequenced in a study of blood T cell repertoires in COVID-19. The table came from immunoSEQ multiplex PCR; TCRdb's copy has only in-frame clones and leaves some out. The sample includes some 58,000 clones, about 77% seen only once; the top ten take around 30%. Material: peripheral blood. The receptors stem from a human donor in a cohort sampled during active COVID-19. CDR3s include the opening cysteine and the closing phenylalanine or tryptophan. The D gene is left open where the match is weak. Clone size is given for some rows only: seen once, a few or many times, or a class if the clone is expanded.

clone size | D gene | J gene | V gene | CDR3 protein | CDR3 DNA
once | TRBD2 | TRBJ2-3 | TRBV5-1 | CASSSTSGRAVTQYF | TGCGCCAGCAGCTCGACTAGCGGGAGGGCCGTTACGCAGTATTTT
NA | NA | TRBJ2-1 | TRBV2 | CASSEPQSSYNEQFF | TGTGCCAGCAGTGAACCACAATCCAGTTACAATGAGCAGTTCTTC
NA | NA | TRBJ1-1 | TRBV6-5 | CASRLSAGTEAFF | TGTGCCAGCAGGCTTAGTGCGGGGACTGAAGCTTTCTTT
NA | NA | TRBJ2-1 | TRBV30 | CAWSLRGIEQFF | TGTGCCTGGAGTCTTAGGGGGATCGAGCAGTTCTTC
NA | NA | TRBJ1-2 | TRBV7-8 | CASSPSLYGYTF | TGTGCCAGCAGCCCCTCCCTTTATGGCTACACCTTC
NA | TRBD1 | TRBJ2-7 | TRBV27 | CASSLSHPAGTGGSYEQYF | TGTGCCAGCAGTTTATCCCACCCAGCCGGGACAGGGGGGTCCTACGAGCAGTACTTC
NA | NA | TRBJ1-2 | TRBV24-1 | CATSDGEPQGYTF | TGTGCCACCAGTGATGGGGAGCCCCAGGGCTACACCTTC
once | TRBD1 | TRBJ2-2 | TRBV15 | CATKQGLNTGELFF | TGTGCCACCAAACAGGGGCTGAACACCGGGGAGCTGTTTTTT
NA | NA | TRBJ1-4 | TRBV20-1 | CSASDGLRALFF | TGCAGTGCTAGTGACGGACTAAGGGCTCTGTTTTTT
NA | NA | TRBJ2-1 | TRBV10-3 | CAISESTRSDEQFF | TGTGCCATCAGTGAGTCGACGAGGAGCGATGAGCAGTTCTTC
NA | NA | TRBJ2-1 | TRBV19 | CASSIGLPTLGPYNEQFF | TGTGCCAGTAGTATAGGACTCCCGACCCTTGGCCCCTACAATGAGCAGTTCTTC